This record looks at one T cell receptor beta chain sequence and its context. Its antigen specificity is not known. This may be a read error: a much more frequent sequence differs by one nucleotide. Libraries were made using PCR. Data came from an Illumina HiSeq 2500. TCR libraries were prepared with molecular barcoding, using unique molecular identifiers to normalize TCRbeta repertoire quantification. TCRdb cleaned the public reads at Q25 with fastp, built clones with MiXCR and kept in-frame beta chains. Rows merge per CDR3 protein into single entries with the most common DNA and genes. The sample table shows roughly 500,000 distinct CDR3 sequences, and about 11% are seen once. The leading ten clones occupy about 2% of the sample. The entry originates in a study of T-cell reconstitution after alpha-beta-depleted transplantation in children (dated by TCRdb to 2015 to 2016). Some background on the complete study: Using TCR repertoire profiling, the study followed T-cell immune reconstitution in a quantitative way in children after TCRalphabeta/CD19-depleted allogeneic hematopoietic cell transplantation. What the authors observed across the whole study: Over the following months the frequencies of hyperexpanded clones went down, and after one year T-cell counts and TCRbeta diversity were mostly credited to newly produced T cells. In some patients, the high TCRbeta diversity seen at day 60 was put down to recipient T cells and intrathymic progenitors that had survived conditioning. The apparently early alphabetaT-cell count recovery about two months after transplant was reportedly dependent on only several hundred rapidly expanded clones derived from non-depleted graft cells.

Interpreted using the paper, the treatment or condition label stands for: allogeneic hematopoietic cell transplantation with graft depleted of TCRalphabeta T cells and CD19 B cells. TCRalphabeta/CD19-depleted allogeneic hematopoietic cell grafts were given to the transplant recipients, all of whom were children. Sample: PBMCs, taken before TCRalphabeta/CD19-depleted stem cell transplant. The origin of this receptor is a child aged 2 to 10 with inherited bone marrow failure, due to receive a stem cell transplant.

Here is the DNA: TGTGCCAGCAGTTCCCTCCGGGACAGCAGCCGACCTTATGGCTACACCTTC. Translated, it gives CASSSLRDSSRPYGYTF. The chain joins TRBV12-3 or TRBV12-4 to TRBJ1-2; a stretch of 7 junction bases matches TRBD1. Trimming removed 4 bases from V and 5 bases from J; the gene matches leave 16 bases unexplained. Measured from the cysteine to the phenylalanine, the CDR3 is 17 residues long. Here the CDR3 DNA is all that survives: 51 bases in frame from base 1.